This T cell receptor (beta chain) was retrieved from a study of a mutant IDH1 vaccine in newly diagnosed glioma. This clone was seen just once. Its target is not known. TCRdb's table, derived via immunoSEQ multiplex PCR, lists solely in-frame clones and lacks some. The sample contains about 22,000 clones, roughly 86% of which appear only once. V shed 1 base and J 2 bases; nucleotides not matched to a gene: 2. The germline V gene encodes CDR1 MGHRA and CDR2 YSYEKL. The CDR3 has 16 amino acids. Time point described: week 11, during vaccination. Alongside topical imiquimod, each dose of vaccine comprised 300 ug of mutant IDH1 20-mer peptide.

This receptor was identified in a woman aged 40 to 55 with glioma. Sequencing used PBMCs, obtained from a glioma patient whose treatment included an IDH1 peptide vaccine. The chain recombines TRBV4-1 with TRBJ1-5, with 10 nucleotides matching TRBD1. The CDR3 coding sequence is TGCGCCAGCAGCCAAGGGACAGGGGGTGGCAATCAGCCCCAGCATTTT. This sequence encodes CASSQGTGGGNQPQHF.